A selection of T cell receptor beta chains follows, all from one sample in a study of cytomegalovirus exposure and HLA in healthy donors. Data came from immunoSEQ multiplex PCR; TCRdb stores just in-frame clones and leaves some out. The data contain over 200,000 clones, 75% to 80% of them singletons. Material: PBMCs. These receptor sequences come from a male donor in good health and CMV-seronegative. CDR3s leave out the opening cysteine and the closing phenylalanine or tryptophan.

v_gene,len,CDR3aa
TRBV27,13,ASSFRQGYFDEQY
TRBV28,13,ASDIEGGGNQPQH
TRBV7-6,12,ASGTGQGTEKLF
TRBV10-3,11,AIRNGVTYEQY
TRBV7-9,13,ASSSSDGTASEAF
TRBV9,13,ASSVGGEANYGYT
TRBV5-1,13,ASSLEGDSTGELF
TRBV7-9,13,SSSLGRGVPTEAF
TRBV7-2,13,ASSLGGQGYNEQF
TRBV28,12,ASSLRGGRETQY
TRBV6-4,13,ASSGTGYSNQPQH
TRBV19,10,ASTEGGATQY
TRBV28,14,ASSLGGLAPRNEQF